A single sample is the source of the 27 T cell receptor beta chains below, sequenced in a study of CD8+ T cells in alopecia areata. Treatment noted: oral pan-JAK inhibitor, 5-10 mg twice daily. As the sequencing template, cDNA was produced by extracting RNA and reverse transcribing it. Profiled with immunoSEQ multiplex PCR; TCRdb holds only in-frame clones, not every one. The repertoire holds about 180,000 clones, with about 51% as singletons. The sequencing here drew on CD8+ T cells sorted from blood, taken around week 54, from a patient treated with tofacitinib. Receptors originate from a human donor with alopecia areata.

V and J are TRBV5-6 and TRBJ2-3; TRBD1 or TRBD2 may be the D gene (6 bases each). Trimming removed 2 bases from V and 6 bases from J, with 13 bases in between. The germline CDR1 and CDR2 sequences are SGHDT and YYEEEE. The CDR3 is 14 amino acids. The CDR3 bases are TGTGCCAGCAGCTTTTGGGGGGCCGGGGATACGCAGTATTTT. Encoded protein: CASSFWGAGDTQYF. Combining the CDR3 with reference TRBV5-6 and TRBJ2-3 gives the whole variable domain DAGVTQSPTHLIKTRGQQVTLRCSPKSGHDTVSWYQQALGQGPQFIFQYYEEEERQRGNFPDRFSGHQFPNYSSELNVNALLLGDSALYLCASSFWGAGDTQYFGPGTRLTVL.

This clone is a singleton in its sample. This chain links TRBV7-9 with TRBJ1-5; D not resolved. The length of the CDR3 is 13 residues. Looked up from germline, CDR1 is SEHNR and CDR2 is FQNEAQ (reference sequence). The V and J ends lost 4 bases and 0 bases respectively, with 4 bases between them. CDR3 nucleotides: TGTGCCAGCAGCTCTAATAGCAATCAGCCCCAGCATTTT. This translates into CASSSNSNQPQHF.

This sequence joins TRBV6-5 and TRBJ2-3; TRBD2 matches at 7 bases. The CDR3 covers 13 residues. V shed 6 bases, J shed 4 bases, and the junction held 4 bases outside the gene matches. Germline V lookup: CDR1 MNHEY, CDR2 SVGAGI. The CDR3 DNA sequence: TGTGCCAGCAGCCCGGGAGGTGCAGATACGCAGTATTTT. This codes for CASSPGGADTQYF.

The rearrangement uses TRBV7-9 and TRBJ2-4; 12 bases are a match to TRBD1. CDR3 length: 14 residues. J lost 9 bases, V lost 7 bases, and 7 bases had no gene match. CDR1 is SEHNR, CDR2 FQNEAQ, per germline (reference sequence). CDR3 nucleotides: TGTGCCAGCACCTGGGACAGGGGGCATGGCATTCAGTACTTC. Protein product: CASTWDRGHGIQYF. The variable domain in full, with the rest retrieved from reference TRBV7-9 and TRBJ2-4, is DTGVSQNPRHKITKRGQNVTFRCDPISEHNRLYWYRQTLGQGPEFLTYFQNEAQLEKSRLLSDRFSAERPKGSFSTLEIQRTEQGDSAMYLCASTWDRGHGIQYFGAGTRLSVL.

CDR3: CASGGNAYGYTF. In DNA, the CDR3 is TGTGCCAGCGGAGGAAACGCCTATGGCTACACCTTC. J is TRBJ1-2 and V is TRBV6-5; D unresolved. The CDR3 is 12 amino acids. Germline assignment: CDR1 MNHEY and CDR2 SVGAGI. Trimming took off 8 bases at V and 4 bases at J, with 11 bases between the two ends.

V usage is TRBV7-9 and J usage is TRBJ2-5; D is unclear. Germline-derived CDR1 and CDR2 are SEHNR and FQNEAQ (reference sequence). The CDR3 length is 14 residues. Deletions cut 1 base from V and 2 bases from J, with 8 bases between. The CDR3 protein is CASSLVQGQETQYF. In DNA form, the CDR3 reads TGTGCCAGCAGCTTAGTCCAAGGACAAGAGACCCAGTACTTC. Full variable domain (outside the CDR3, taken from reference TRBV7-9 and TRBJ2-5): DTGVSQNPRHKITKRGQNVTFRCDPISEHNRLYWYRQTLGQGPEFLTYFQNEAQLEKSRLLSDRFSAERPKGSFSTLEIQRTEQGDSAMYLCASSLVQGQETQYFGPGTRLLVL.

The rearrangement links TRBV5-1 to TRBJ2-7; TRBD2 matches at 8 bases. The V gene end was trimmed by 4 bases and the J gene end by 3 bases; junction bases not matched to a gene: 9. CDR3 length: 15 residues. Germline CDR1 reads SGHRS; CDR2 reads YFSETQ. The CDR3 sequence is CASSPSGGQIYEQYF. CDR3 DNA: TGCGCCAGCAGCCCCTCGGGAGGGCAGATCTACGAGCAGTACTTC.

This clone was recorded at least ten times. The chain has TRBV4-1 and TRBJ2-5; D is unresolved. This CDR3 is built from 14 residues. V dropped 1 base and J dropped 4 bases, with 10 bases sitting between them. CDR1 MGHRA and CDR2 YSYEKL come from the germline V gene. The DNA of the CDR3 is TGCGCCAGCAGCCAAGCGGTAGCCCGAGAGACCCAGTACTTC. Protein sequence: CASSQAVARETQYF.

The V gene is TRBV7-3, the J gene TRBJ2-5; a weak D match, TRBD1 (8 bases). V gave up 5 bases and J gave up 3 bases, with 16 bases separating them. This CDR3 is built from 15 residues. CDR1 SGHTA and CDR2 FQGTGA come from the germline V gene. The CDR3 sequence: CASSPRTGREETQYF. The CDR3 nucleotides read TGTGCCAGCAGCCCGAGGACAGGGAGGGAAGAGACCCAGTACTTC.

V gene TRBV9 combines with J gene TRBJ2-1; 8 positions match TRBD2. Germline CDR1 and CDR2: SGDLS and YYNGEE. The CDR3 contains 16 residues. J gave up 2 bases and V 0 bases, and 4 bases lay outside the gene matches. In DNA, the CDR3 is TGTGCCAGCAGCGTAGGGACTAGCAGCACCTACAATGAGCAGTTCTTC. It yields the protein CASSVGTSSTYNEQFF. Filled out from reference TRBV9 and TRBJ2-1, the complete variable domain reads DSGVTQTPKHLITATGQRVTLRCSPRSGDLSVYWYQQSLDQGLQFLIQYYNGEERAKGNILERFSAQQFPDLHSELNLSSLELGDSALYFCASSVGTSSTYNEQFFGPGTRLTVL.

The sample holds a few counts of this clone. J is TRBJ2-2 and V is TRBV29-1, with unresolved D. V lost 3 bases and J lost 2, with 7 bases in between. The CDR3 is 13 amino acids. The germline gives CDR1 SQVTM, CDR2 ANQGSEA. The CDR3 reads CSVDSTNTGELFF. Here the CDR3 DNA reads TGCAGCGTTGATTCGACCAACACCGGGGAGCTGTTTTTT.

This clone showed up just a few times. This rearrangement joins TRBV29-1 to TRBJ2-2; D unresolved. From germline, CDR1 is SQVTM and CDR2 ANQGSEA. The CDR3 spans 12 residues. Trimming left V 7 bases short and J 1 base short, with 7 bases between. The CDR3 coding sequence is TGCAGCGCGGACGGGAACACCGGGGAGCTGTTTTTT. Amino acid sequence: CSADGNTGELFF.

This chain connects TRBV29-1 to TRBJ1-2; unclear D gene. Looked up from germline, CDR1 is SQVTM and CDR2 is ANQGSEA. The CDR3 length is 14 residues. Trimming cost V 0 bases and J 2 bases, with 10 bases left between them. This CDR3 is CSVEEGGLNYGYTF. Here the CDR3 DNA reads TGCAGCGTTGAAGAGGGAGGCCTCAACTATGGCTACACCTTC. Full variable domain (remainder filled in from reference TRBV29-1 and TRBJ1-2): SAVISQKPSRDICQRGTSLTIQCQVDSQVTMMFWYRQQPGQSLTLIATANQGSEATYESGFVIDKFPISRPNLTFSTLTVSNMSPEDSSIYLCSVEEGGLNYGYTFGSGTRLTVV.

This clone was recorded a few times. The chain recombines TRBV27 with TRBJ1-6, with D perhaps matching TRBD1 (5 bases). V lost 1 base to trimming and J lost 10 bases, with 11 bases between them. The CDR3 has 14 residues. Germline V gene data show CDR1 as MNHEY and CDR2 as SMNVEV (reference sequence). This CDR3 reads CASSLYGGNSPLHF. In DNA, the CDR3 is TGTGCCAGCAGTTTATATGGGGGGAACTCACCCCTCCACTTT.

V and J are TRBV7-9 and TRBJ2-1; D is undetermined. Trimming took off 1 base at V and 2 bases at J, with 9 bases between the two ends. This CDR3 is built from 15 residues. Looked up from germline, CDR1 is SEHNR and CDR2 is FQNEAQ (reference sequence). DNA for the CDR3: TGTGCCAGCAGCTTAGGGCAGTCAACCTACAATGAGCAGTTCTTC. This gives the protein CASSLGQSTYNEQFF.

V and J are TRBV30 and TRBJ2-2, with D hard to call. The ends were cut back, 5 bases at V and 6 bases at J, with 4 bases in the middle. CDR3 length equals 10 residues. Germline-derived CDR1 and CDR2 are GTSNPN and SVGIG (reference sequence). CDR3 nucleotides: TGTGCCTGGGGGCCCGGGGAGCTGTTTTTT. This gives the protein CAWGPGELFF.

The chain carries TRBV4-3 and TRBJ2-7, with D possibly being TRBD1 or TRBD2 (5 bases each). V was trimmed by 0 bases and J by 6 bases, leaving 15 bases between them. Germline lookup yields CDR1 LGHNA and CDR2 YSLEER. This CDR3 region has 15 residues. CDR3 coding DNA: TGCGCCAGCAGCCAAGATTGGGGGTTCGGCGGCGAGCAGTACTTC. Its translation is CASSQDWGFGGEQYF.

The rearrangement links TRBV27 to TRBJ2-7, with D perhaps TRBD2 (5 bases). Germline V gene data show CDR1 as MNHEY and CDR2 as SMNVEV (reference sequence). This CDR3 has 14 amino acids. Trimming pared 3 bases from V and 2 bases from J, leaving 11 bases between. The CDR3 sequence: CASSFRRSAYEQYF. CDR3 in DNA: TGTGCCAGCAGTTTCCGGAGGTCGGCCTACGAGCAGTACTTC.

This clone occurred once. The V call is TRBV7-3, the J call TRBJ1-5; D gene unclear. V gave up 4 bases and J gave up 6 bases, with 10 bases separating them. Germline V CDR1 and CDR2: SGHTA, FQGTGA. There are 13 residues in the CDR3. CDR3 amino acids: CASSYPLGQPQHF. Here the CDR3 DNA reads TGTGCCAGCAGCTATCCACTTGGTCAGCCCCAGCATTTT.

This clone has a single count. A read error may account for a junction end that differs from germline. This chain joins TRBV6-1 and TRBJ2-4, with D possibly called TRBD1 or TRBD2 (5 bases each). The CDR3 spans 16 residues. Germline CDR1 is MNHNS and CDR2 is SASEGT. CDR3 region: CAISESARGHGNIQYF. The CDR3 nucleotides are TGTGCCATCAGTGAGTCCGCGAGGGGTCATGGAAACATTCAGTACTTC.

This sequence joins TRBV29-1 and TRBJ1-4; D may be TRBD1 (6 bases). The CDR3 sequence is 12 residues long. Germline V CDR1 and CDR2: SQVTM, ANQGSEA. Trimming cost V 7 bases and J 8 bases, with 14 bases left between them. The CDR3 coding sequence is TGCAGCGGAGGGGGTCTGGGAGAAAAACTGTTTTTT. Protein sequence: CSGGGLGEKLFF.

This clone was detected a few times. Other DNA sequences from this sample encode an identical CDR3 as well. The chain has TRBV30 and TRBJ1-1; D is possibly TRBD1 (5 bases). Germline V CDR1 and CDR2: GTSNPN, SVGIG (reference sequence). V was trimmed by 0 bases and J by 2 bases, leaving 7 bases between them. The CDR3 has 13 residues. DNA for the CDR3: TGTGCCTGGAGTGTCGGGGGAAACACTGAAGCTTTCTTT. Translation: CAWSVGGNTEAFF.

This clone was seen a handful of times. V usage is TRBV2 and J usage is TRBJ2-3; D ambiguous. V was pared by 3 bases and J by 2 bases, with 9 bases between. CDR1 and CDR2 (germline): SNHLY, FYNNEI. This CDR3 is 14 amino acids long. CDR3 protein: CASSEASDTDTQYF. In DNA form, the CDR3 reads TGTGCCAGCAGTGAGGCGTCAGACACAGATACGCAGTATTTT.

The chain combines TRBV29-1 with TRBJ2-7; 9 nucleotides agree with TRBD1. The CDR3 spans 13 residues. J gave up 3 bases and V 3 bases, and 3 bases lay outside the gene matches. In germline, CDR1 is SQVTM, CDR2 ANQGSEA. CDR3 nucleotide sequence: TGCAGCGTTGACACAGGGGGCGGCTACGAGCAGTACTTC. Its translation is CSVDTGGGYEQYF.

The rearrangement joins TRBV13 to TRBJ1-1; D not resolved. The CDR3 length is 12 residues. The V gene's germline CDR1 is PRHDT and CDR2 FYEKMQ (reference sequence). Trimming stripped 6 bases from V and 0 bases from J, with 5 bases between. The CDR3 spells CASRMMNTEAFF. CDR3 coding DNA: TGTGCCAGCAGAATGATGAACACTGAAGCTTTCTTT.

The chain has TRBV29-1 and TRBJ2-7; no firm D call. V shed 1 base and J shed 4 bases, with 5 bases lying between them. The CDR3 runs 11 residues. Germline lookup yields CDR1 SQVTM and CDR2 ANQGSEA. CDR3 loop: CSVEVGYEQYF. The CDR3 coding sequence is TGCAGCGTTGAAGTAGGGTACGAGCAGTACTTC.

This clone was recorded only once. The genes are TRBV2 and TRBJ2-7; possibly TRBD1 or TRBD2 for D (6 bases each). The CDR3 consists of 14 residues. The V and J ends lost 3 bases and 6 bases respectively, with 15 bases between them. Germline V gives CDR1 SNHLY, CDR2 FYNNEI. CDR3 protein: CASSDGGQGSEQYF. The CDR3 DNA is TGTGCCAGCAGTGACGGGGGACAAGGGAGCGAGCAGTACTTC.